This TCR beta chain was obtained from a study of control samples from healthy donors and cancer patients. CDR3 size: 16 residues. Germline loops: CDR1 SGHKS, CDR2 YYEKEE (reference sequence). The ends lost 5 bases at V and 2 bases at J; junction bases unmatched: 13. The method was immunoSEQ multiplex PCR; TCRdb's version includes in-frame clones alone and lacks a portion of them. Found here are 82,000 or so clones, approximately 94% of them singletons; the top ten hold roughly 5%. In its sample, this clone was seen once. Source material: blood. The V and J genes are TRBV5-5 and TRBJ2-7; 7 nucleotides agree with TRBD1. The clonotype originates from a woman aged 18-29 years in good health. In nucleotides, the CDR3 is TGTGCCAGCAGTTCCGACAGGGCCGCAGTAACCTACGAGCAGTACTTC. It yields the protein CASSSDRAAVTYEQYF. Full variable domain (rest looked up from reference TRBV5-5 and TRBJ2-7): DAGVTQSPTHLIKTRGQQVTLRCSPISGHKSVSWYQQVLGQGPQFIFQYYEKEERGRGNFPDRFSARQFPNYSSELNVNALLLGDSALYLCASSSDRAAVTYEQYFGPGTRLTVT.